Each of the 13 T cell receptor beta chains below was sequenced from the same sample in a study of Graves' ophthalmopathy and Graves' hyperthyroidism. Beta-chain TCR CDR3 regions were amplified from RNA transcripts. RT-PCR in the first round used HTBI primers; a second-round multiplex PCR followed. TCRdb analysed the multiplex PCR reads with MiXCR anew, one entry per CDR3 protein. The table lists roughly 380,000 distinct CDR3 sequences, 15% of them singletons. The sample comprised peripheral blood. All receptors derive from a woman between 18 and 29 years old with stable Graves' hyperthyroidism.

This clonotype was seen a few times. A read error is possible here, since a much larger clone lies one base away. V gene TRBV6-5 combines with J gene TRBJ1-2, with D possibly TRBD1 on 6 matching bases. The CDR3 is made up of 13 amino acids. Germline V lookup: CDR1 MNHEY, CDR2 SVGAGI. The CDR3 region is CASSYNRASGYIF. In DNA, the CDR3 is TGTGCCAGCAGTTACAACAGGGCCTCGGGCTACATCTTC.

This clonotype was seen repeatedly, ten times or more. V gene TRBV20-1 combines with J gene TRBJ1-5; TRBD1 matches 9 bases. The CDR3 has 16 residues. From germline, CDR1 is DFQATT and CDR2 SNEGSKA (reference sequence). Unmatched junction bases numbered 9, after V lost 5 bases and J lost 1 base. The CDR3 is CSALGTGSRSNQPQHF. The DNA of the CDR3 is TGCAGTGCTCTCGGGACAGGGAGTCGGAGCAATCAGCCCCAGCATTTT.

In this sample, this clonotype turned up many times. This sequence joins TRBV6-1 and TRBJ2-2; D possibly corresponds to TRBD1 (5 bases). V lost 4 bases to trimming and J lost 7 bases, with 13 bases between them. The CDR3 loop spans 14 amino acids. Germline V gene lookup returns CDR1 MNHNS and CDR2 SASEGT. CDR3 region: CASSAVQGVGELFF. The CDR3 DNA reads TGTGCCAGCAGTGCCGTGCAGGGTGTCGGGGAGCTGTTTTTT.

This clonotype was counted ten times or more. The rearrangement uses TRBV6-2 or TRBV6-3 and TRBJ1-5, with D uncertain. Trimming cost V 6 bases and J 3 bases, with 9 bases left between them. This CDR3 is built from 13 residues. CDR1 is MNHEY and CDR2 is SVGEGT in the germline V gene. The CDR3 here is CASRVGNNQPQHF. The DNA for the CDR3 is TGTGCCAGCAGGGTGGGCAACAATCAGCCCCAGCATTTT.

This clonotype was seen repeatedly, ten times or more. V usage is TRBV12-3 or TRBV12-4 and J usage is TRBJ1-3; D uncertain. V shed 9 bases and J shed 4 bases, with 16 bases lying between them. The CDR3 has 14 residues. CDR3 coding DNA: TGTGCCAGTACTACGTTTGGTACCGGAAACACCATATATTTT. It codes for CASTTFGTGNTIYF.

CDR3 nucleotides: TGTGCCACCTCATTGGGCCAAGAGACCCAGTACTTC. This translates into CATSLGQETQYF. J is TRBJ2-5 and V is TRBV24-1; no clear D gene. CDR3 size: 12 residues. The V end was cut by 9 bases, the J end by 1 base, with 8 bases between. Germline CDR1 reads KGHDR; CDR2 reads SFDVKD.

V and J are TRBV5-1 and TRBJ2-7; no reliable D call. The germline gives CDR1 SGHRS, CDR2 YFSETQ. V was pared by 0 bases and J by 3 bases, with 10 bases between. The CDR3 covers 14 residues. CDR3: CASSLEGRGYEQYF. The CDR3 DNA follows: TGCGCCAGCAGCTTGGAAGGCAGAGGCTACGAGCAGTACTTC.

This clonotype was recorded at least ten times. V usage is TRBV5-1 and J usage is TRBJ1-1; tentatively, D is TRBD1 (5 bases). Germline assignment: CDR1 SGHRS and CDR2 YFSETQ. V lost 4 bases and J lost 0, with 13 bases in between. This CDR3 has 15 residues. The CDR3 sequence is CASSPGDFMNTEAFF. CDR3 in DNA: TGCGCCAGCAGCCCCGGGGACTTCATGAACACTGAAGCTTTCTTT.

This clonotype was detected ten times or more. The chain has TRBV11-2 and TRBJ2-7; 7 bases fit TRBD1. V trimming: 0 bases; J trimming: 7 bases; junction bases outside the gene matches: 9. This CDR3 region has 15 residues. The germline gives CDR1 SGHAT, CDR2 FQNNGV. The CDR3 protein is CASSLEMKGAREQYF. CDR3 coding DNA: TGTGCCAGCAGCTTAGAAATGAAGGGGGCGCGGGAGCAGTACTTC.

This clonotype was seen ten or more times. The rearrangement uses TRBV6-5 and TRBJ1-1; tentative D call: TRBD1 (5 bases). This CDR3 is built from 14 residues. Germline CDR1 is MNHEY and CDR2 is SVGAGI. Trimming stripped 6 bases from V and 1 base from J, with 12 bases between. The chain's CDR3 is CASSYQGGNTEAFF. CDR3 nucleotides: TGTGCCAGCAGCTATCAGGGTGGGAACACTGAAGCTTTCTTT.

This clonotype came up many times. J is TRBJ1-2 and V is TRBV20-1; TRBD1 aligns across 8 bases. The V gene's germline CDR1 is DFQATT and CDR2 SNEGSKA (reference sequence). After removal of 3 bases from V and 4 bases from J, the junction contained 4 bases not matched to a gene. The CDR3 covers 13 residues. CDR3 DNA: TGCAGTGCTAGGACAGGGGTTGGCTATGGCTACACCTTC. This sequence encodes CSARTGVGYGYTF.

In this sample, this clonotype turned up many times. V usage is TRBV4-1 and J usage is TRBJ1-3; D is uncertain. There are 15 residues in the CDR3. CDR1 and CDR2 from the germline V gene are MGHRA and YSYEKL. Trimming removed 4 bases at V and 1 base at J, with 11 bases between. The CDR3 DNA is TGCGCCAGCAGCCCCCTTCGAGTGTCTGGAAACACCATATATTTT. Its protein product is CASSPLRVSGNTIYF.

This clonotype was counted ten times or more. The genes are TRBV6-2 or TRBV6-3 and TRBJ2-7; maybe TRBD1 (5 bases). V dropped 0 bases and J dropped 3 bases, with 6 bases sitting between them. Per the germline V gene, CDR1 is MNHEY and CDR2 is SVGEGT. The length of the CDR3 is 13 residues. This CDR3 reads CASSYSGHYEQYF. The CDR3 DNA sequence: TGTGCCAGCAGTTACTCGGGGCACTACGAGCAGTACTTC.